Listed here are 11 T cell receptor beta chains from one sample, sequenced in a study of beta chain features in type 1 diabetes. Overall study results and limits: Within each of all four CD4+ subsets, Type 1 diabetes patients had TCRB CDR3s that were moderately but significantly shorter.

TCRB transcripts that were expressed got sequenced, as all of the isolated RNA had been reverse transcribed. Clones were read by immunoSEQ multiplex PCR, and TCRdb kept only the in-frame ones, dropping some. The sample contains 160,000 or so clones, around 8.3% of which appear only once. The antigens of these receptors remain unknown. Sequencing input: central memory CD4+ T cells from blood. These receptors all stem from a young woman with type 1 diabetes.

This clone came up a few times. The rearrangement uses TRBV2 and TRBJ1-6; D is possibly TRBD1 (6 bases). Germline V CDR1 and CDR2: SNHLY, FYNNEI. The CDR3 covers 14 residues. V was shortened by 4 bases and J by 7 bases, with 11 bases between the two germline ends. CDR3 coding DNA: TGTGCCAGCAGTGCCGACAGGCGGAATTCACCCCTCCACTTT. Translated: CASSADRRNSPLHF.

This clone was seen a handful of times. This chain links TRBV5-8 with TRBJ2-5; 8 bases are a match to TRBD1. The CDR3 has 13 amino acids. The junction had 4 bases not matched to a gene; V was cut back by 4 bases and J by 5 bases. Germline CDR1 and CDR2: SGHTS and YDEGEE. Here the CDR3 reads CASSRDRLETQYF. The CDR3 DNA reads TGTGCCAGCAGCCGGGACAGGTTGGAGACCCAGTACTTC.

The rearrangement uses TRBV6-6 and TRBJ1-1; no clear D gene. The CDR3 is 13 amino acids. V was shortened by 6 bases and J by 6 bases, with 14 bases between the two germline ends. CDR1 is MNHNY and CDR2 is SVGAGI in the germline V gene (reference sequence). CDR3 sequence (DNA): TGTGCCAGCAGGATACTCCCAGAGGCTGAAGCTTTCTTT. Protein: CASRILPEAEAFF.

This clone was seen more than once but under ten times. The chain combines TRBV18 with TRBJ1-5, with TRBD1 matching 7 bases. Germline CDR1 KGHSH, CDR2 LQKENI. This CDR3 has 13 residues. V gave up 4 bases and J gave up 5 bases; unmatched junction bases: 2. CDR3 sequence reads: CASSLDRDQPQHF. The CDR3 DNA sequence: TGTGCCAGCTCACTCGACAGGGATCAGCCCCAGCATTTT.

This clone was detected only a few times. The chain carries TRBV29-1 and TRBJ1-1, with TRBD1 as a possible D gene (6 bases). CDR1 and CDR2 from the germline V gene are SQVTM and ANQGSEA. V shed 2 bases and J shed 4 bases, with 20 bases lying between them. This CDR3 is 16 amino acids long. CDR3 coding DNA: TGCAGCGTTGAAACCTGGGGGGGCGCAGTTCGCACTGAAGCTTTCTTT. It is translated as CSVETWGGAVRTEAFF.

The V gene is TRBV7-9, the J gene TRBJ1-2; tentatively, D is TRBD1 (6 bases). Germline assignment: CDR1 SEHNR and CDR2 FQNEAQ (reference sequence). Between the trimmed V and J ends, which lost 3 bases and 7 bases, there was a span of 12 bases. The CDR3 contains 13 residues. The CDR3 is CASSFSGERGYTF. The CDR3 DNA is TGTGCCAGCAGCTTTTCAGGGGAGCGTGGCTACACCTTC.

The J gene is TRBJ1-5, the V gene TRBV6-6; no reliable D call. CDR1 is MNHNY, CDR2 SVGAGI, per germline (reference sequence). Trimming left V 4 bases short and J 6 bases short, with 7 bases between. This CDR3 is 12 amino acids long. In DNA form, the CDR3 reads TGTGCCAGCAGTTCTCCGGTTCAGCCCCAGCATTTT. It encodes CASSSPVQPQHF.

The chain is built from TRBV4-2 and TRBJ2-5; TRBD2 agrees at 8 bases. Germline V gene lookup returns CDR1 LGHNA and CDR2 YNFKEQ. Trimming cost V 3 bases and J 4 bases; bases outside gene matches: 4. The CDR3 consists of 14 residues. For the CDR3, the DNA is TGTGCCAGCAGCCAGCGGCTAGCGGGAGAGACCCAGTACTTC. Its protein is CASSQRLAGETQYF.

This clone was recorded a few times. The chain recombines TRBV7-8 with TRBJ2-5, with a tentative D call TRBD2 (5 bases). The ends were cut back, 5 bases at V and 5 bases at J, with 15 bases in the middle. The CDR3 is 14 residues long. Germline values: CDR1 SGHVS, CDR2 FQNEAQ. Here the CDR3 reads CASSKELGPETQYF. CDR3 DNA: TGTGCCAGCAGCAAAGAACTAGGTCCGGAGACCCAGTACTTC.

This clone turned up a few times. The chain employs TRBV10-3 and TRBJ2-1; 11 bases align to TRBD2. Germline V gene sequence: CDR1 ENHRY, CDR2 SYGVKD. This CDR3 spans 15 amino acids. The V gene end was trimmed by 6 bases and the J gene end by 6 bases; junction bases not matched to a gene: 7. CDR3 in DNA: TGTGCCATCAGGATAGCGGGAGGGCCAGGCAATGAGCAGTTCTTC. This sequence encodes CAIRIAGGPGNEQFF.

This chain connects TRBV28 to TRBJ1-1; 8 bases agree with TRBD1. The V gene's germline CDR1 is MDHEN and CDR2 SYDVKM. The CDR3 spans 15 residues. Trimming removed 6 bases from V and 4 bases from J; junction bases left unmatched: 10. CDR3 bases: TGTGCCAGCAGCCGCAAACAGGGGGGAATCACTGAAGCTTTCTTT. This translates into CASSRKQGGITEAFF.